The 15 T cell receptor beta chains below all came from one sample that was sequenced in a study of blood T cell repertoires in COVID-19. Clones were read by immunoSEQ multiplex PCR, and TCRdb kept only the in-frame ones, dropping some. This sample has approximately 180,000 clones, with over 65% found just once. Sequenced input: peripheral blood. The receptors originated from a person aged 65 to 85 with COVID-19, enrolled during active disease.

The chain employs TRBV7-6 and TRBJ2-3, with a possible D match to TRBD1 (6 bases). V was shortened by 0 bases and J by 3 bases, with 10 bases between the two germline ends. The CDR3 runs to 15 residues. The germline V gene encodes CDR1 SGHVS and CDR2 FNYEAQ. This CDR3 is CASSLAMGATDTQYF. The DNA for the CDR3 is TGTGCCAGCAGCTTAGCTATGGGGGCAACAGATACGCAGTATTTT.

The genes are TRBV19 and TRBJ2-2; D uncertain. Trimming took off 6 bases at V and 6 bases at J, with 11 bases between the two ends. The CDR3 is made up of 13 amino acids. CDR1 and CDR2 from the germline V gene are LNHDA and SQIVND (reference sequence). The CDR3 spells CASSSQSAGELFF. The CDR3 nucleotides are TGTGCCAGTAGCTCACAATCTGCCGGGGAGCTGTTTTTT.

This chain joins TRBV5-1 and TRBJ2-7, with D possibly being TRBD1 (6 bases). V was trimmed by 0 bases and J by 2 bases, leaving 12 bases between them. This CDR3 contains 15 residues. Germline V gene lookup returns CDR1 SGHRS and CDR2 YFSETQ. Here the CDR3 reads CASSLGAGVAYEQYF. The CDR3 nucleotides are TGCGCCAGCAGCTTGGGGGCAGGGGTCGCCTACGAGCAGTACTTC.

This sequence joins TRBV7-3 and TRBJ2-5; 9 bases are shared with TRBD1. This CDR3 is built from 15 residues. V shed 2 bases and J 0 bases; nucleotides not matched to a gene: 1. CDR1 SGHTA and CDR2 FQGTGA come from the germline V gene. This chain's CDR3 is CASSLGTGYQETQYF. CDR3 nucleotide sequence: TGTGCCAGCAGCTTAGGGACAGGGTACCAAGAGACCCAGTACTTC. Full variable domain (missing parts from reference TRBV7-3 and TRBJ2-5): GAGVSQTPSNKVTEKGKYVELRCDPISGHTALYWYRQSLGQGPEFLIYFQGTGAADDSGLPNDRFFAVRPEGSVSTLKIQRTERGDSAVYLCASSLGTGYQETQYFGPGTRLLVL.

The chain uses TRBV4-1 and TRBJ2-5, with 9 bases that match TRBD2. The length of the CDR3 is 18 residues. The V gene end was trimmed by 0 bases and the J gene end by 3 bases; junction bases not matched to a gene: 11. Germline V gene lookup returns CDR1 MGHRA and CDR2 YSYEKL. In DNA, the CDR3 is TGCGCCAGCAGCCAAGAATGGGGAGCGGGGGGACCAAAAGAGACCCAGTACTTC. Protein product: CASSQEWGAGGPKETQYF.

The rearrangement links TRBV6-2 or TRBV6-3 to TRBJ1-1; 10 positions match TRBD1. Germline CDR1 MNHEY, CDR2 SVGEGT. J gave up 11 bases and V 5 bases, and 14 bases lay outside the gene matches. The CDR3 runs 15 residues. In nucleotides, the CDR3 is TGTGCCAGCAGTCCCCGGGACAGGGGCGGGTCTCCGGCTTTCTTT. Translating gives CASSPRDRGGSPAFF.

The V and J genes are TRBV6-2 or TRBV6-3 and TRBJ1-5, with a weak D call TRBD1 (6 bases). V was shortened by 5 bases and J by 2 bases, with 16 bases between the two germline ends. The length of the CDR3 is 16 residues. The germline V gene has CDR1 MNHEY and CDR2 SVGEGT. CDR3 DNA sequence: TGTGCCAGCAGTGATACAGGGCGAGCGGGCAATCAGCCCCAGCATTTT. This translates into CASSDTGRAGNQPQHF.

The chain employs TRBV2 and TRBJ1-1, with D possibly being TRBD1 (6 bases). V was pared by 4 bases and J by 3 bases, with 12 bases between. From germline, CDR1 is SNHLY and CDR2 FYNNEI. The CDR3 loop spans 14 amino acids. Here the CDR3 reads CASSVRAGDTEAFF. The DNA for the CDR3 is TGTGCCAGCAGTGTAAGGGCAGGGGACACTGAAGCTTTCTTT.

There are a few counts of this clone. This sequence joins TRBV27 and TRBJ2-1, with a tentative D call TRBD1 (5 bases). The germline gives CDR1 MNHEY, CDR2 SMNVEV (reference sequence). Trimming pared 6 bases from V and 13 bases from J, leaving 19 bases between. This CDR3 comprises 13 residues. The CDR3 region has the DNA TGTGCCAGCAGCCCACAGGTAAATTGGTGTCAGTTCTTC. It specifies CASSPQVNWCQFF.

This clone was observed a few times. This sequence joins TRBV5-6 and TRBJ2-3, with 7 bases lining up with TRBD1. In germline, CDR1 is SGHDT, CDR2 YYEEEE. The ends lost 4 bases at V and 3 bases at J; junction bases unmatched: 8. The CDR3 sequence is 15 residues long. The CDR3 DNA reads as TGTGCCAGCAGCCCCAACAGGGGTGAAACAGATACGCAGTATTTT. Translated: CASSPNRGETDTQYF.

This chain joins TRBV18 and TRBJ1-4; D is possibly TRBD1 (5 bases). Germline lookup yields CDR1 KGHSH and CDR2 LQKENI. Trimming pared 2 bases from V and 8 bases from J, leaving 18 bases between. The CDR3 totals 16 residues. This CDR3 reads CASSPAGTAVREKLFF. The CDR3, as DNA: TGTGCCAGCTCACCAGCAGGGACTGCCGTTAGAGAAAAACTGTTTTTT.

The DNA of the CDR3 is TGTGCCACTCGACTCCAAGATTCAGCCCTTGGCTACACCTTC. This encodes CATRLQDSALGYTF. This chain links TRBV19 with TRBJ1-2; D is undetermined. Germline V gives CDR1 LNHDA, CDR2 SQIVND (reference sequence). V lost 10 bases, J lost 7 bases, and 22 bases lay in between. This CDR3 has 14 amino acids.

In its sample, this clone was seen a few times. The CDR3 protein is CAIRLGQGGYEQYF. The CDR3 nucleotides are TGTGCCATCAGATTAGGACAGGGCGGGTACGAGCAGTACTTC. The rearrangement links TRBV10-3 to TRBJ2-7, with 8 bases that match TRBD1. The CDR3 is 14 residues long. V lost 6 bases, J lost 4 bases, and 8 bases stayed unmatched. Per the germline V gene, CDR1 is ENHRY and CDR2 is SYGVKD.

The J gene is TRBJ2-7, the V gene TRBV6-2 or TRBV6-3; tentatively, D is TRBD1 (5 bases). V lost 0 bases, J lost 3 bases, and 18 bases lay in between. The CDR3 spans 17 residues. Germline V gives CDR1 MNHEY, CDR2 SVGEGT. The CDR3 DNA reads TGTGCCAGCAGTTACTCGATTTCAGGGATGGACATCTACGAGCAGTACTTC. Its protein product is CASSYSISGMDIYEQYF.

This chain connects TRBV7-8 to TRBJ1-5; D uncertain. V was clipped by 1 base and J by 0 bases, with 13 bases between them. This CDR3 contains 17 residues. CDR1 and CDR2 (germline): SGHVS, FQNEAQ. The CDR3 coding sequence is TGTGCCAGCAGCTTAGTTTCGGCGGCATATAGCAATCAGCCCCAGCATTTT. The encoded protein is CASSLVSAAYSNQPQHF.